In its sample, the clone carrying this T cell receptor beta chain was seen once. Its target is not known. During colonoscopy, one to two rectal pinch biopsies were collected. The V end lost 11 bases, the J end lost 5 bases, and 25 bases lay between the germline ends. Germline CDR1 reads MNHNY; CDR2 reads SVGAGI (reference sequence). The CDR3 runs to 15 residues. The data were obtained in a study of pediatric ulcerative colitis. Libraries were prepared by immunoSEQ multiplex PCR; TCRdb keeps only in-frame clonotypes and omits some of them. The table has roughly 25,000 clones, about 69% seen once. Study outcomes and limitations: Compared with controls, ulcerative colitis showed greater blood-rectum clone sharing. No controls had the two rectal clonotypes shared by ulcerative colitis patients.

This receptor was taken from a boy between 5 and 17 years old with severe ulcerative colitis. This sequence joins TRBV6-6 and TRBJ2-7; weak D call: TRBD2 (5 bases). Sequenced sample: gut tissue. This chain's CDR3 is CAAERGPGKVDEQYF. The DNA for the CDR3 is TGTGCCGCCGAGAGAGGGCCAGGTAAAGTCGACGAGCAGTACTTC.